Listed here are 25 T cell receptor beta chains from one sample, sequenced in a study of control samples from healthy donors and cancer patients. The method was immunoSEQ multiplex PCR; TCRdb's version includes in-frame clones alone and lacks a portion of them. The sample consists of tens of thousands of clones, around 78% of them appearing once. Sample: blood. The source is a man aged 55 to 70 in good health.

The V and J genes are TRBV19 and TRBJ1-5; D is possibly TRBD1 (5 bases). CDR3 length equals 13 residues. Germline values: CDR1 LNHDA, CDR2 SQIVND (reference sequence). V was clipped by 10 bases and J by 7 bases, with 17 bases between them. DNA for the CDR3: TGTGCCACCTCGGGGACGCGAGGGCAGCCCCAGCATTTT. This codes for CATSGTRGQPQHF.

This clone has just a few counts. V is TRBV28 and J is TRBJ1-5; D remains unclear. V was trimmed by 6 bases and J by 2 bases, leaving 5 bases between them. CDR1 MDHEN and CDR2 SYDVKM come from the germline V gene. This CDR3 is built from 12 residues. CDR3 DNA: TGTGCCAGCAGCGCCCGCAATCAGCCCCAGCATTTT. Encoded protein: CASSARNQPQHF.

The rearrangement links TRBV2 to TRBJ1-4; 7 bases align to TRBD1. The CDR3 totals 14 residues. CDR1 and CDR2 (germline): SNHLY, FYNNEI. V dropped 4 bases and J dropped 5; count of bases not matched to a gene: 4. The CDR3, as DNA: TGTGCCAGCAGTGCAACAGGGGCGAATGAAAAACTGTTTTTT. Protein sequence: CASSATGANEKLFF.

The V call is TRBV3-1 (or the pseudogene TRBV3-2), the J call TRBJ1-2, with D possibly being TRBD1 (5 bases). This CDR3 spans 15 amino acids. Looked up from germline, CDR1 is LGHDT and CDR2 is YNNKEL (reference sequence). Trimming pared 4 bases from V and 5 bases from J, leaving 17 bases between. For the CDR3, the DNA is TGTGCCAGCAGCCCTCTATGGGGGAACGGGTATGGCTACACCTTC. Translation gives CASSPLWGNGYGYTF.

The rearrangement uses TRBV2 and TRBJ2-7, with 8 nucleotides matching TRBD1. The V gene's germline CDR1 is SNHLY and CDR2 FYNNEI. The CDR3 is 16 amino acids. The V and J ends lost 5 bases and 1 base, in that order; junction bases with no gene match: 10. The CDR3 nucleotides are TGTGCCAGCAGTCTCACGGGACAGGATATATCCTACGAGCAGTACTTC. Its protein product is CASSLTGQDISYEQYF.

This chain joins TRBV7-3 and TRBJ2-7; 12 positions match TRBD1. V shed 5 bases, J shed 5 bases, and the junction held 7 bases outside the gene matches. The germline gives CDR1 SGHTA, CDR2 FQGTGA. This CDR3 spans 15 amino acids. CDR3 DNA sequence: TGTGCCAGCAGCCTCGCCGGGACAGGGGGCAACGAGCAGTACTTC. Its protein is CASSLAGTGGNEQYF.

The chain carries TRBV28 and TRBJ2-7, with 11 nucleotides matching TRBD2. Germline CDR1 and CDR2: MDHEN and SYDVKM. The CDR3 has 19 amino acids. V lost 4 bases, J lost 0 bases, and 14 bases stayed unmatched. The CDR3 DNA is TGTGCCAGCAGTTCCCCGGCACTAGCGGGAGTAAGGGGCTCCTACGAGCAGTACTTC. Translation gives CASSSPALAGVRGSYEQYF.

This clone has more than one count but fewer than ten. This chain joins TRBV7-9 and TRBJ2-2; the D gene is possibly TRBD1 (5 bases). The CDR3 is 15 residues long. V shed 5 bases and J shed 5 bases, with 15 bases lying between them. The germline CDR1 and CDR2 sequences are SEHNR and FQNEAQ (reference sequence). The CDR3 DNA is TGTGCCAGCAGCCATGATCAGGGTAGTACCGGGGAGCTGTTTTTT. It codes for CASSHDQGSTGELFF.

The chain has TRBV5-1 and TRBJ1-1; D gene unclear. Trimming cost V 2 bases and J 0 bases, with 11 bases left between them. CDR1 is SGHRS, CDR2 YFSETQ, per germline. The CDR3 is 15 residues long. CDR3 in DNA: TGCGCCAGCAGCTTCCTCCAGTCTATGAACACTGAAGCTTTCTTT. Amino acid sequence: CASSFLQSMNTEAFF.

In this sample, this clone turned up a few times. The chain couples TRBV12-3 or TRBV12-4 to TRBJ1-2; TRBD1 matches 7 bases. V dropped 5 bases and J dropped 6; count of bases not matched to a gene: 6. The CDR3 has 13 amino acids. The CDR3: CASSPTGAHGYTF. DNA of the CDR3: TGTGCCAGCAGTCCAACAGGGGCACATGGCTACACCTTC.

This chain joins TRBV11-2 and TRBJ2-5; D gene uncertain. V was clipped by 2 bases and J by 1 base, with 5 bases between them. This CDR3 has 13 residues. Germline CDR1 is SGHAT and CDR2 is FQNNGV. The CDR3 nucleotides read TGTGCCAGCAGCTTATGGGCCCAAGAGACCCAGTACTTC. This encodes CASSLWAQETQYF. Using reference TRBV11-2 and TRBJ2-5 for the parts outside the CDR3, the full variable domain is EAGVAQSPRYKIIEKRQSVAFWCNPISGHATLYWYQQILGQGPKLLIQFQNNGVVDDSQLPKDRFSAERLKGVDSTLKIQPAKLEDSAVYLCASSLWAQETQYFGPGTRLLVL.

CDR3 DNA sequence: TGTGCCAGCAGCTCGGACGGATCCTATAATTCACCCCTCCACTTT. This encodes CASSSDGSYNSPLHF. This chain uses TRBV7-3 with TRBJ1-6; D is unresolved. There are 15 residues in the CDR3. Germline V gene lookup returns CDR1 SGHTA and CDR2 FQGTGA. Trimming took 4 bases from V and 1 from J, leaving 8 bases between them.

The rearrangement joins TRBV7-2 to TRBJ2-1, with TRBD2 matching over 12 bases. There are 16 residues in the CDR3. Germline V lookup: CDR1 SGHTA, CDR2 FQGNSA. The junction had 7 bases not matched to a gene; V was cut back by 4 bases and J by 6 bases. CDR3: CASSSLAGGPLNEQFF. As DNA, the CDR3 is TGTGCCAGCAGCTCTCTAGCGGGGGGGCCCCTCAATGAGCAGTTCTTC.

The V call is TRBV7-6, the J call TRBJ1-3; D is undetermined. Trimming pared 4 bases from V and 0 bases from J, leaving 13 bases between. CDR1 and CDR2 from the germline V gene are SGHVS and FNYEAQ. The CDR3 totals 16 residues. CDR3 residues: CASSSGLPRSGNTIYF. The CDR3 nucleotides are TGTGCCAGCAGCTCCGGGCTCCCCCGCTCTGGAAACACCATATATTTT.

The rearrangement joins TRBV18 to TRBJ1-2, with 11 bases that match TRBD1. The CDR3 runs to 15 residues. V lost 0 bases to trimming and J lost 6 bases; unmatched junction nucleotides: 3. The V gene's germline CDR1 is KGHSH and CDR2 LQKENI. CDR3 sequence reads: CASSPPRTGGDGYTF. CDR3 in DNA: TGTGCCAGCTCACCACCACGGACAGGGGGCGATGGCTACACCTTC. The full variable domain, with the rest looked up from reference TRBV18 and TRBJ1-2, is NAGVMQNPRHLVRRRGQEARLRCSPMKGHSHVYWYRQLPEEGLKFMVYLQKENIIDESGMPKERFSAEFPKEGPSILRIQQVVRGDSAAYFCASSPPRTGGDGYTFGSGTRLTVV.

The chain has TRBV7-8 and TRBJ2-7; D is undetermined. V gave up 3 bases and J gave up 1 base, with 7 bases separating them. Germline CDR1 reads SGHVS; CDR2 reads FQNEAQ. The CDR3 contains 13 residues. In DNA form, the CDR3 reads TGTGCCAGCAGCTTCGCAGATTCCTACGAGCAGTACTTC. This encodes CASSFADSYEQYF.

Only a few counts were recorded for this clone. The J gene is TRBJ2-7, the V gene TRBV6-2 or TRBV6-3; D possibly corresponds to TRBD2 (5 bases). Germline CDR1 and CDR2: MNHEY and SVGEGT. The V end lost 5 bases, the J end lost 3 bases, and 5 bases lay between the germline ends. The CDR3 spans 11 residues. The CDR3 loop is CASSRGYEQYF. The CDR3 DNA sequence: TGTGCCAGCAGTCGGGGCTACGAGCAGTACTTC.

V is TRBV6-1 and J is TRBJ1-1; 9 bases match TRBD1. Trimming took 3 bases from V and 7 from J; bases not matched to a gene: 9. This CDR3 is built from 15 residues. The germline V gene has CDR1 MNHNS and CDR2 SASEGT. The CDR3 coding sequence is TGTGCCAGCAGTGACCTTACAGGGGGCCGGATTGAAGCTTTCTTT. Residues: CASSDLTGGRIEAFF.

The J gene is TRBJ2-1, the V gene TRBV24-1, with TRBD2 matching 9 bases. The germline CDR1 and CDR2 sequences are KGHDR and SFDVKD. The J segment lost 4 bases and the V segment lost 1 base, leaving 4 bases of the junction unmatched. The CDR3 is 16 amino acids. This chain's CDR3 is CATSDFSGSSYNEQFF. The CDR3 DNA is TGTGCCACCAGTGATTTTAGCGGGAGCAGTTACAATGAGCAGTTCTTC.

This clone occurred a few times. This chain connects TRBV25-1 to TRBJ2-1, with D possibly TRBD2 on 6 matching bases. This CDR3 spans 16 amino acids. The V gene lost 4 bases and the J gene lost 5 bases, with 18 bases spanning the gap. The germline gives CDR1 MGHDK, CDR2 SYGVNS. The CDR3 DNA follows: TGTGCCAGCAGTGCCCGAGGCGGGGCCCGGGACAATGAGCAGTTCTTC. Translating it yields CASSARGGARDNEQFF.

The chain couples TRBV18 to TRBJ1-1; perhaps TRBD1 as D (6 bases). Trimming shortened V by 4 bases and J by 2 bases, and 20 bases separated the two germline ends. CDR3 size: 17 residues. From germline, CDR1 is KGHSH and CDR2 LQKENI. The CDR3 DNA reads TGTGCCAGCTCACTACGGACACCCGCGACAGGTAACACTGAAGCTTTCTTT. Translated: CASSLRTPATGNTEAFF. The whole variable domain, remainder taken from reference TRBV18 and TRBJ1-1, is NAGVMQNPRHLVRRRGQEARLRCSPMKGHSHVYWYRQLPEEGLKFMVYLQKENIIDESGMPKERFSAEFPKEGPSILRIQQVVRGDSAAYFCASSLRTPATGNTEAFFGQGTRLTVV.

The V call is TRBV6-5, the J call TRBJ1-5; 11 bases align to TRBD1. Germline values: CDR1 MNHEY, CDR2 SVGAGI. The V segment lost 5 bases and the J segment 2 bases; nucleotides outside the gene matches: 2. The CDR3 runs 15 residues. CDR3 protein: CASSRDRGGNQPQHF. CDR3 DNA: TGTGCCAGCAGTAGGGACAGGGGGGGCAATCAGCCCCAGCATTTT.

The rearrangement uses TRBV6-5 and TRBJ2-4, with 7 bases matching TRBD1. Germline loops: CDR1 MNHEY, CDR2 SVGAGI. V trimming: 4 bases; J trimming: 6 bases; junction bases outside the gene matches: 9. This CDR3 has 15 residues. The CDR3 nucleotides read TGTGCCAGCAGTTCCCCCGGGACAGAGGGAAACATTCAGTACTTC. This codes for CASSSPGTEGNIQYF.

This clone was seen only a few times. The chain combines TRBV18 with TRBJ1-2; 8 bases are shared with TRBD1. With 3 bases clipped from V and 6 bases from J, the junction kept 6 bases outside the gene matches. The germline V gene encodes CDR1 KGHSH and CDR2 LQKENI. This CDR3 has 14 amino acids. The CDR3 protein is CASSPRQGTHGYTF. DNA for the CDR3: TGTGCCAGCTCACCTCGACAGGGGACTCATGGCTACACCTTC.

The gene calls are TRBV10-2 and TRBJ2-2, with D perhaps matching TRBD1 (6 bases). Germline loops: CDR1 WSHSY, CDR2 SAAADI. The CDR3 consists of 15 residues. V was clipped by 6 bases and J by 5 bases, with 16 bases between them. The CDR3 here is CASRISGTQTGELFF. The CDR3, as DNA: TGCGCCAGCAGGATATCCGGGACACAGACCGGGGAGCTGTTTTTT.